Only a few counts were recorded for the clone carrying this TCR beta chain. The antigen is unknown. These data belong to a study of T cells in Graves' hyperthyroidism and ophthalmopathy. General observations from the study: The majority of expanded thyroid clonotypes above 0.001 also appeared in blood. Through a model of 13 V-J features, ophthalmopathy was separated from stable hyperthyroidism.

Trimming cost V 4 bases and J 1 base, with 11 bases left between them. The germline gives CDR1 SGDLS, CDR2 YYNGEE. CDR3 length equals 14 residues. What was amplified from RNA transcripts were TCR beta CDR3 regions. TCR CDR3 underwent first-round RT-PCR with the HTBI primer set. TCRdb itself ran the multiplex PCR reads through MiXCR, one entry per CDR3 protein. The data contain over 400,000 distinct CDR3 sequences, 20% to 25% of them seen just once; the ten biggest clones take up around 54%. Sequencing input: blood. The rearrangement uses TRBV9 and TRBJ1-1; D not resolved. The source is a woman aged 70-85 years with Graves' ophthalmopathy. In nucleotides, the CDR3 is TGTGCCAGCAGCCCAGAAGGAAAGAACACTGAAGCTTTCTTT. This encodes CASSPEGKNTEAFF.